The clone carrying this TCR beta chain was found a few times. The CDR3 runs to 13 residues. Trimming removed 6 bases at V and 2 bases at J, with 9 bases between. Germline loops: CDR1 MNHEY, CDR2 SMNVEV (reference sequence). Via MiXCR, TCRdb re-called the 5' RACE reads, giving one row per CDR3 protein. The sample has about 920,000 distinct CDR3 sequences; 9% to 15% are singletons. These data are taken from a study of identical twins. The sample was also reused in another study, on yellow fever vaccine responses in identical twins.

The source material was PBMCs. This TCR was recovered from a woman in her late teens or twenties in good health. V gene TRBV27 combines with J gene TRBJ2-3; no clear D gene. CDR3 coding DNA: TGTGCCAGCAGACGAGTACCCACAGATACGCAGTATTTT. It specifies CASRRVPTDTQYF.